The present entry profiles one T cell receptor (beta chain) with its context. This record comes from a study of blood T cell repertoires in COVID-19. Study information: Samples of COVID-19 (acute and convalescent) were obtained from the United States, Italy and Spain.

The table came from immunoSEQ multiplex PCR; TCRdb's copy has only in-frame clones and leaves some out. The profile shows a few hundred thousand clones, more than 85% of them singletons. Between the trimmed V and J ends, which lost 0 bases and 4 bases, there was a span of 13 bases. The germline gives CDR1 MNHEY, CDR2 SVGEGT. CDR3 length: 15 amino acids. The receptor's source is a woman aged 25 to 39 who had recovered from COVID-19. The chain recombines TRBV6-2 or TRBV6-3 with TRBJ2-7, with D maybe TRBD2 (6 bases). The sequenced sample was PBMCs or T cells enriched from blood (not recorded which). DNA of the CDR3: TGTGCCAGCAGTTACTCTCCCGGACTACCATACGAGCAGTACTTC. Its translation: CASSYSPGLPYEQYF.